Listed below are T cell receptor beta chains from one sample, sequenced in a study of T cell repertoires in cytomegalovirus infection. MiXCR, run by TCRdb on the reads, gives a single entry per CDR3 protein. The data show some 200,000 distinct CDR3 sequences, approximately 19% seen once. Sequencing was done on a sample of PBMCs. The origin of the receptors is a human donor in good health (CMV status not recorded). Some clones in this sample may be carry-over from other donors' samples. Each CDR3 is given with its conserved first and last residue. The order of the fields is V gene, J gene, D gene, clone size, CDR3 DNA, CDR3 protein. A D gene is named only where the DNA matches it firmly. Part of the rows lack a size; the others show once, few, many or a class for expanded clones.

V gene: TRBV5-1
J gene: TRBJ2-3
D gene: .
clone size: .
CDR3 DNA: TGCGCCAGCACCCGGGAGTACCCCACAGATACGCAGTATTTT
CDR3 protein: CASTREYPTDTQYF

V gene: TRBV7-3
J gene: TRBJ2-5
D gene: TRBD2
clone size: .
CDR3 DNA: TGTGCCAGCAGCTTTACTAGCGGGAGGGCCTCTCAAGAGACCCAGTACTTC
CDR3 protein: CASSFTSGRASQETQYF

V gene: TRBV2
J gene: TRBJ1-2
D gene: TRBD1
clone size: .
CDR3 DNA: TGTGCCAGCAGTGAACCCGGGACAGGGGAGGGCTATGGCTACACCTTC
CDR3 protein: CASSEPGTGEGYGYTF

V gene: TRBV4-1
J gene: TRBJ1-1
D gene: .
clone size: .
CDR3 DNA: TGCGCCAGCAGCCAAGACACAAAGGACAGTACCTACACTGAAGCTTTCTTT
CDR3 protein: CASSQDTKDSTYTEAFF

V gene: TRBV7-2
J gene: TRBJ2-4
D gene: .
clone size: .
CDR3 DNA: TGTGCCAGCAGCTTCCCCGGGACACAGAAAAACATTCAGTACTTC
CDR3 protein: CASSFPGTQKNIQYF

V gene: TRBV2
J gene: TRBJ1-5
D gene: .
clone size: few
CDR3 DNA: TGTGCCAGCAGCGTCCAGGGGATCCAGCCCCAGCATTTT
CDR3 protein: CASSVQGIQPQHF

V gene: TRBV7-9
J gene: TRBJ2-3
D gene: TRBD2
clone size: .
CDR3 DNA: TGTGCCAGCAGCTTATGGCTTAGCGGGAGTTACGATACGCAGTATTTT
CDR3 protein: CASSLWLSGSYDTQYF

V gene: TRBV19
J gene: TRBJ1-4
D gene: TRBD1
clone size: .
CDR3 DNA: TGTGCCAGCAGACAGGGGACTAATGAAAAACTGTTTTTT
CDR3 protein: CASRQGTNEKLFF

V gene: TRBV12-3/TRBV12-4
J gene: TRBJ1-2
D gene: .
clone size: few
CDR3 DNA: TGTGCCAGCAGTCGACGGCCAGAATATGGCTACACCTTC
CDR3 protein: CASSRRPEYGYTF

V gene: TRBV6-5
J gene: TRBJ2-7
D gene: .
clone size: few
CDR3 DNA: TGTGCCAGCAGTTACGGAGAGAACTACGAGCAGTACTTC
CDR3 protein: CASSYGENYEQYF

V gene: TRBV6-1
J gene: TRBJ1-5
D gene: .
clone size: few
CDR3 DNA: TGTGCCAGCAGTGAAGTTTCGGTTAATCAGCCCCAGCATTTT
CDR3 protein: CASSEVSVNQPQHF

V gene: TRBV7-9
J gene: TRBJ2-5
D gene: TRBD2
clone size: .
CDR3 DNA: TGTGCCAGCAGCTTAGACTGGGGAGGGGAGACCCAGTACTTC
CDR3 protein: CASSLDWGGETQYF

V gene: TRBV20-1
J gene: TRBJ1-5
D gene: .
clone size: .
CDR3 DNA: TGCAGTGCTACCCCGGGACCGACTTTGCAGCCCCAGCATTTT
CDR3 protein: CSATPGPTLQPQHF

V gene: TRBV7-3
J gene: TRBJ1-2
D gene: TRBD1
clone size: many
CDR3 DNA: TGTGCCAGCAGCTTTCTTAGGCTCGTAGATCAGGGGGCGAGAGGCTACACCTTC
CDR3 protein: CASSFLRLVDQGARGYTF

V gene: TRBV28
J gene: TRBJ2-7
D gene: TRBD2
clone size: few
CDR3 DNA: TGTGCCAGCACCGGACCCGGGACTAGGGATGGGTACTTC
CDR3 protein: CASTGPGTRDGYF

V gene: TRBV28
J gene: TRBJ1-1
D gene: .
clone size: many
CDR3 DNA: TGTGCCAGCAGACCTTCGTACAGGGACACTGAAGCTTTCTTT
CDR3 protein: CASRPSYRDTEAFF

V gene: TRBV27
J gene: TRBJ1-2
D gene: .
clone size: .
CDR3 DNA: TGTGCCAGCAGTTTGGCCAGTGGCGCCGACTATGGCTACACCTTC
CDR3 protein: CASSLASGADYGYTF

V gene: TRBV5-4
J gene: TRBJ2-1
D gene: TRBD1
clone size: few
CDR3 DNA: TGTGCCAGCAGCCGTCCGGCGACAGGGGGGAGGGATGAGCAGTTCTTC
CDR3 protein: CASSRPATGGRDEQFF

V gene: TRBV19
J gene: TRBJ1-2
D gene: TRBD1
clone size: few
CDR3 DNA: TGTGCCAGTAGTATTTACGGGACCCCGGACAGGAGGAATGGCTACACCTTC
CDR3 protein: CASSIYGTPDRRNGYTF

V gene: TRBV5-6
J gene: TRBJ2-2
D gene: TRBD1
clone size: few
CDR3 DNA: TGTGCCAGCAGCTTGGTCGGACAGGGTCCCACCGGGGAGCTGTTTTTT
CDR3 protein: CASSLVGQGPTGELFF

V gene: TRBV5-1
J gene: TRBJ2-1
D gene: .
clone size: few
CDR3 DNA: TGCGCCAGCAGCTTCTCTAGCGATTACCGGAATGAGCAGTTCTTC
CDR3 protein: CASSFSSDYRNEQFF

V gene: TRBV7-9
J gene: TRBJ2-5
D gene: .
clone size: many
CDR3 DNA: TGTGCCAGCAGCTTGCGCCAATACGAGACCCAGTACTTC
CDR3 protein: CASSLRQYETQYF

V gene: TRBV6-2/TRBV6-3
J gene: TRBJ2-7
D gene: TRBD2
clone size: .
CDR3 DNA: TGTGCCAGCGAAAGCGGGAGGCCCTACGAGCAGTACTTC
CDR3 protein: CASESGRPYEQYF

V gene: TRBV3-1
J gene: TRBJ2-1
D gene: TRBD2
clone size: few
CDR3 DNA: TGTGCCAGCAGCCGTGGACTAGCGTCCGATGAGCAGTTCTTC
CDR3 protein: CASSRGLASDEQFF

V gene: TRBV5-1
J gene: TRBJ2-1
D gene: TRBD1
clone size: few
CDR3 DNA: TGCGCCAGCAGCTTGGGGGGACAGGGTCGGGATGAGCAGTTCTTC
CDR3 protein: CASSLGGQGRDEQFF

V gene: TRBV11-2
J gene: TRBJ2-1
D gene: .
clone size: .
CDR3 DNA: TGTGCCAGCAGCCGGGGAAATCGGGACTACAATGAGCAGTTCTTC
CDR3 protein: CASSRGNRDYNEQFF

V gene: TRBV5-6
J gene: TRBJ1-3
D gene: .
clone size: once
CDR3 DNA: TGTGCCAGCAGCTTCCGAAACCTCGAGCTGGTCTCTGGAAACACCATATATTTT
CDR3 protein: CASSFRNLELVSGNTIYF

V gene: TRBV20-1
J gene: TRBJ2-2
D gene: TRBD2
clone size: few
CDR3 DNA: TGCAGTGCTAGAGAAATAGCGGGAGCCCCCGGGGAGCTGTTTTTT
CDR3 protein: CSAREIAGAPGELFF

V gene: TRBV7-2
J gene: TRBJ2-1
D gene: TRBD2
clone size: .
CDR3 DNA: TGTGCCAGCAGCCCAGGGACTAGAGCCTATGAGCAGTTCTTC
CDR3 protein: CASSPGTRAYEQFF

V gene: TRBV7-2
J gene: TRBJ1-4
D gene: .
clone size: few
CDR3 DNA: TGTGCCAGCAGCTTAGGGAAGTCAGAATATAATGAAAAACTGTTTTTT
CDR3 protein: CASSLGKSEYNEKLFF

V gene: TRBV9
J gene: TRBJ1-2
D gene: .
clone size: few
CDR3 DNA: TGTGCCAGCAGCGCAAGGGGAGCCTATGGCTACACCTTC
CDR3 protein: CASSARGAYGYTF

V gene: TRBV29-1
J gene: TRBJ2-2
D gene: .
clone size: .
CDR3 DNA: TGCAGCGTTGCATACGGGACCAGGAACACCGGGGAGCTGTTTTTT
CDR3 protein: CSVAYGTRNTGELFF

V gene: TRBV7-9
J gene: TRBJ1-5
D gene: .
clone size: many
CDR3 DNA: TGTGCCAGCAGCTCCGGACGAGGGGCAAATCAGCCCCAGCATTTT
CDR3 protein: CASSSGRGANQPQHF

V gene: TRBV28
J gene: TRBJ1-6
D gene: .
clone size: .
CDR3 DNA: TGTGCCAGCAGCCCCGGACAGCCTTATAATTCACCCCTCCACTTT
CDR3 protein: CASSPGQPYNSPLHF

V gene: TRBV7-2
J gene: TRBJ2-7
D gene: TRBD2
clone size: many
CDR3 DNA: TGTGCCAGCAGCTCCAAGCGGGAGGCGCCTTACGAGCAGTACTTC
CDR3 protein: CASSSKREAPYEQYF

V gene: TRBV20-1
J gene: TRBJ1-4
D gene: .
clone size: few
CDR3 DNA: TGCAGTGCTCCTGATCTAAGGAGGAATGAAAAACTGTTTTTT
CDR3 protein: CSAPDLRRNEKLFF

V gene: TRBV29-1
J gene: TRBJ1-2
D gene: .
clone size: few
CDR3 DNA: TGCAGCGATACAGCTAACTATGGCTACACCTTC
CDR3 protein: CSDTANYGYTF

V gene: TRBV7-2
J gene: TRBJ2-7
D gene: .
clone size: many
CDR3 DNA: TGTGCCAGCAGCGTTAGCGGCCCCTACGAGCAGTACTTC
CDR3 protein: CASSVSGPYEQYF

V gene: TRBV7-9
J gene: TRBJ2-6
D gene: .
clone size: few
CDR3 DNA: TGTGCCAGCAGCCCCGATGGTGGGGCCAACGTCCTGACTTTC
CDR3 protein: CASSPDGGANVLTF

V gene: TRBV19
J gene: TRBJ2-2
D gene: TRBD1
clone size: few
CDR3 DNA: TGTGCCAGTAGTATAGTGGGCAGGGGGCAAGGCACCGGGGAGCTGTTTTTT
CDR3 protein: CASSIVGRGQGTGELFF

V gene: TRBV6-1
J gene: TRBJ1-2
D gene: TRBD1
clone size: few
CDR3 DNA: TGTGCCAGCAGCCCCGAACCCCCGGACAGGGGACGTCGCTACACCTTC
CDR3 protein: CASSPEPPDRGRRYTF

V gene: TRBV19
J gene: TRBJ2-7
D gene: .
clone size: few
CDR3 DNA: TGTGCCAGTAGCAACCCTGGAGATCGCTACGAGCAGTACTTC
CDR3 protein: CASSNPGDRYEQYF

V gene: TRBV4-1
J gene: TRBJ2-1
D gene: .
clone size: .
CDR3 DNA: TGCGCCAGCAGCCGACTACTGACAGGTCACAATGAGCAGTTCTTC
CDR3 protein: CASSRLLTGHNEQFF

V gene: TRBV19
J gene: TRBJ2-2
D gene: .
clone size: .
CDR3 DNA: TGTGCCAGTAGTATAGCTCTCGGGACAACCACCGGGGAGCTGTTTTTT
CDR3 protein: CASSIALGTTTGELFF

V gene: TRBV5-1
J gene: TRBJ1-1
D gene: .
clone size: few
CDR3 DNA: TGCGCCAGCAGTGGGGGGCAATTTAGGGTGAACACTGAAGCTTTCTTT
CDR3 protein: CASSGGQFRVNTEAFF